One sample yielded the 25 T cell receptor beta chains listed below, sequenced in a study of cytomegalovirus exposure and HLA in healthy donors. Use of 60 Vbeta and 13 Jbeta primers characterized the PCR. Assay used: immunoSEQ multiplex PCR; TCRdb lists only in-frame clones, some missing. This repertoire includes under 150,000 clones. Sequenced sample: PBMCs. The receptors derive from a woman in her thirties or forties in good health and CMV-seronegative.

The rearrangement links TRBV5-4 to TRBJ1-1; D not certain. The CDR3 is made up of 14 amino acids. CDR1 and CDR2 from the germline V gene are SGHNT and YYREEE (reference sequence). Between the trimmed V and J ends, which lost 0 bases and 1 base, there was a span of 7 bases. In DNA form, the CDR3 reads TGTGCCAGCAGCTTGGGGAGGACGAACACTGAAGCTTTCTTT. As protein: CASSLGRTNTEAFF.

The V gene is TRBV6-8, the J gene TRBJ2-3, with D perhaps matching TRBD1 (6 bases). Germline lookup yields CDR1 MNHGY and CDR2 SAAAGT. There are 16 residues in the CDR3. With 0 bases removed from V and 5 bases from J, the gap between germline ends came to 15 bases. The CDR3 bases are TGTGCCAGCAGTTACTCGAGTAAGGGGGTCGGAGATACGCAGTATTTT. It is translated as CASSYSSKGVGDTQYF.

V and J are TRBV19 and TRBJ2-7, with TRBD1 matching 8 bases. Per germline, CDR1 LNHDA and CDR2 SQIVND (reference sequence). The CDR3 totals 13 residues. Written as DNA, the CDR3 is TGTGCGTCACCCGGGACAGGTACCTACGAGCAGTACTTC. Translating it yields CASPGTGTYEQYF.

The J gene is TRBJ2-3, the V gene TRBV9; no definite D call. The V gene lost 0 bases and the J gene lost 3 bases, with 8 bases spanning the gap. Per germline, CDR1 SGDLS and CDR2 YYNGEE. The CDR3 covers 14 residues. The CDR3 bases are TGTGCCAGCAGCGTAGTAGCTAGGACAGATACGCAGTATTTT. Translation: CASSVVARTDTQYF. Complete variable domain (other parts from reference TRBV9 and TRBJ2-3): DSGVTQTPKHLITATGQRVTLRCSPRSGDLSVYWYQQSLDQGLQFLIQYYNGEERAKGNILERFSAQQFPDLHSELNLSSLELGDSALYFCASSVVARTDTQYFGPGTRLTVL.

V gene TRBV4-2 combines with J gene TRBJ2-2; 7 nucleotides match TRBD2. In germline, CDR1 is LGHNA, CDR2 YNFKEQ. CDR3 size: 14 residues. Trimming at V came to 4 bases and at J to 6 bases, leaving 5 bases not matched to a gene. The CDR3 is CASSRLSGPGELFF. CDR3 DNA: TGTGCCAGCAGCCGACTTAGCGGGCCCGGGGAGCTGTTTTTT.

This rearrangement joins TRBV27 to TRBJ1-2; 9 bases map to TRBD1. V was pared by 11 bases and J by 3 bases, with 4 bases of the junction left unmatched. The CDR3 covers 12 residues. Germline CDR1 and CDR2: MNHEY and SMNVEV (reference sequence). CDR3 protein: CAARDRDYGYTF. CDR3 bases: TGTGCCGCTAGGGACAGGGACTATGGCTACACCTTC.

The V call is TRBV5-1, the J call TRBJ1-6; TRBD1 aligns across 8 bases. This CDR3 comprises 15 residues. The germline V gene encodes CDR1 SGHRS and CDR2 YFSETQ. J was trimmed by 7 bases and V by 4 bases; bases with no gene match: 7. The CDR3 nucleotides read TGCGCCAGCAGCCCGGATGGACAGGGCAATTCACCCCTCCACTTT. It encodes CASSPDGQGNSPLHF.

The CDR3 reads CASSFQAGDTQYF. CDR3 nucleotides: TGTGCCAGCAGCTTCCAGGCGGGAGATACGCAGTATTTT. The chain recombines TRBV7-3 with TRBJ2-3; possible D gene TRBD2, 5 bases. The V end was cut by 3 bases, the J end by 5 bases, with 9 bases between. The CDR3 contains 13 residues. Germline CDR1 and CDR2: SGHTA and FQGTGA.

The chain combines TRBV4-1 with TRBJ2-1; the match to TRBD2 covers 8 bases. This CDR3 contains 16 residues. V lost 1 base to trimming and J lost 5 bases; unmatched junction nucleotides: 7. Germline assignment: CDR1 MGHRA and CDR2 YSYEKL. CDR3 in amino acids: CASSQVGAGENNEQFF. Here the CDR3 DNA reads TGCGCCAGCAGCCAAGTAGGAGCGGGGGAGAACAATGAGCAGTTCTTC.

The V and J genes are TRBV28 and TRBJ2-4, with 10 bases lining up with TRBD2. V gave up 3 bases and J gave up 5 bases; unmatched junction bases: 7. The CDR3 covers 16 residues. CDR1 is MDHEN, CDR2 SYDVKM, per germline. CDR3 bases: TGTGCCAGCAGTTTGAGCGGGAGGGGGGGGGAAAACATTCAGTACTTC. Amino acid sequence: CASSLSGRGGENIQYF.

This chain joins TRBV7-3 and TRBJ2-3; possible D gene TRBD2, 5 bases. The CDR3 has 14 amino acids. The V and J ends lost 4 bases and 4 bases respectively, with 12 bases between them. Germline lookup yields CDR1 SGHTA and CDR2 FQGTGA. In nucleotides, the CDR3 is TGTGCCAGCAGCTCAGGTGACGGGGCAGATACGCAGTATTTT. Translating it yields CASSSGDGADTQYF.

The CDR3 region has the DNA TGTGCCAGTAGGCTAGGACAGAGGCAGCCCCAGCATTTT. Its translation is CASRLGQRQPQHF. The chain links TRBV19 to TRBJ1-5, with TRBD1 as a possible D gene (6 bases). This CDR3 is 13 amino acids long. Germline assignment: CDR1 LNHDA and CDR2 SQIVND (reference sequence). Trimming left V 6 bases short and J 7 bases short, with 13 bases between.

The CDR3 protein is CASSQDGGWSSYNEQFF. DNA of the CDR3: TGCGCCAGCAGCCAAGATGGAGGCTGGAGCTCCTACAATGAGCAGTTCTTC. This chain links TRBV4-3 with TRBJ2-1, with D perhaps TRBD2 (5 bases). V lost 0 bases and J 0 bases, leaving 12 bases between the germline ends. Per the germline V gene, CDR1 is LGHNA and CDR2 is YSLEER. The CDR3 has 17 residues.

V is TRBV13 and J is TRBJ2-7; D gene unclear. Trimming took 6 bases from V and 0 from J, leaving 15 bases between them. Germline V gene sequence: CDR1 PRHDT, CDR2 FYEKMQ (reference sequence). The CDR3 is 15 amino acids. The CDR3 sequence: CASRSLVANSYEQYV. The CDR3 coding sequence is TGTGCCAGCAGATCGTTAGTAGCTAACTCCTACGAGCAGTACGTC.

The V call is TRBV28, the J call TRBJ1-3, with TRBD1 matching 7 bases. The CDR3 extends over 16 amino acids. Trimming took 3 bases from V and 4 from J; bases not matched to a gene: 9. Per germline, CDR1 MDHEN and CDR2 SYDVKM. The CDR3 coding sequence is TGTGCCAGCAGTTTGTTATTAGACAGGGCCGGAAACACCATATATTTT. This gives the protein CASSLLLDRAGNTIYF.

CDR3 sequence reads: CASSLGRENIQYF. Here the CDR3 DNA reads TGTGCCAGCAGCTTAGGCCGAGAAAACATTCAGTACTTC. This chain joins TRBV11-2 and TRBJ2-4; D uncertain. Germline loops: CDR1 SGHAT, CDR2 FQNNGV. The CDR3 length is 13 residues. V was trimmed by 1 base and J by 5 bases, leaving 6 bases between them.

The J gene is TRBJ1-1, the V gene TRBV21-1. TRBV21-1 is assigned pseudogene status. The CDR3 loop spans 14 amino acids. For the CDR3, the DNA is TGTGCCAGCAGCGCCGGGACGGCCGGGGGTGAAGCTTTCTTT. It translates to CASSAGTAGGEAFF.

The CDR3 DNA reads TGCGCCAGCAGCCAAGAGTGGTCCTTTAACTCCCTATATGGCTACACCTTC. Protein product: CASSQEWSFNSLYGYTF. This chain joins TRBV4-1 and TRBJ1-2; D remains ambiguous. The V gene's germline CDR1 is MGHRA and CDR2 YSYEKL. The CDR3 totals 17 residues. Trimming cost V 0 bases and J 5 bases, with 19 bases left between them.

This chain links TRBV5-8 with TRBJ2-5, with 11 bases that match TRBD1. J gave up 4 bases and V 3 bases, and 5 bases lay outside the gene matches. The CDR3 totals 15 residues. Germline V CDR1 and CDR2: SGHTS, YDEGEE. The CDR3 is CASSSRTGGLETQYF. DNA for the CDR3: TGTGCCAGCAGCTCCCGGACAGGGGGCCTAGAGACCCAGTACTTC.

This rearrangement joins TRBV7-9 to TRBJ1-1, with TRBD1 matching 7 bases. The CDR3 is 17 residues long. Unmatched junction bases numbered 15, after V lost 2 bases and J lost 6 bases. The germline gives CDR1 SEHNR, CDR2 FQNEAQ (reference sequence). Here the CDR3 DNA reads TGTGCCAGCAGCTTATCCAGGGGGACCCCTCGGTGGGCTGAAGCTTTCTTT. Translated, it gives CASSLSRGTPRWAEAFF.

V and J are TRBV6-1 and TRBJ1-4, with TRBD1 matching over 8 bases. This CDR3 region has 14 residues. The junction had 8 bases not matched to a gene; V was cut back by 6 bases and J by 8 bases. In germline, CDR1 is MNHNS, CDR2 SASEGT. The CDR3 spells CASRRDRGREKLFF. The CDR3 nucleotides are TGTGCCAGCAGAAGAGACAGGGGACGCGAAAAACTGTTTTTT.

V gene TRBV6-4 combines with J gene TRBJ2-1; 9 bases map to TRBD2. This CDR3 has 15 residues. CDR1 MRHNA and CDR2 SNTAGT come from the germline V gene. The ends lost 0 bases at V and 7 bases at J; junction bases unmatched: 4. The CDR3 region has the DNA TGTGCCAGCAGTGACTCGGGACTAGCTGTTAATGAGCAGTTCTTC. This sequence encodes CASSDSGLAVNEQFF.

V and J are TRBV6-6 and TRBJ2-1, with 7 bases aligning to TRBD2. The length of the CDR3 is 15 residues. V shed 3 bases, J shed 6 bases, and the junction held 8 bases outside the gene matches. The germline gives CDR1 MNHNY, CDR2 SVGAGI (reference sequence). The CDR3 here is CASSYPGLVGNEQFF. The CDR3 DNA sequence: TGTGCCAGCAGTTATCCCGGACTAGTGGGCAATGAGCAGTTCTTC.

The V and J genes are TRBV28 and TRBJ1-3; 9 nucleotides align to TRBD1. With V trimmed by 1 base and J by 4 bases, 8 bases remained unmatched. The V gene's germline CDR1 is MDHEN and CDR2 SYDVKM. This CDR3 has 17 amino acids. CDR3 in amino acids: CASSLFPGQGFGNTIYF. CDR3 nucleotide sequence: TGTGCCAGCAGTTTATTTCCGGGACAGGGATTCGGAAACACCATATATTTT.

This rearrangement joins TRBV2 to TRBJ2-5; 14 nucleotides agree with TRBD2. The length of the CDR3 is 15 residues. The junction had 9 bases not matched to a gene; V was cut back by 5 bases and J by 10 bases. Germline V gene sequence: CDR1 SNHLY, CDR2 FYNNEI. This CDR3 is CASSYTGTSGGVQYF. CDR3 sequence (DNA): TGTGCCAGCAGTTACACCGGGACTAGCGGGGGAGTCCAGTACTTC.